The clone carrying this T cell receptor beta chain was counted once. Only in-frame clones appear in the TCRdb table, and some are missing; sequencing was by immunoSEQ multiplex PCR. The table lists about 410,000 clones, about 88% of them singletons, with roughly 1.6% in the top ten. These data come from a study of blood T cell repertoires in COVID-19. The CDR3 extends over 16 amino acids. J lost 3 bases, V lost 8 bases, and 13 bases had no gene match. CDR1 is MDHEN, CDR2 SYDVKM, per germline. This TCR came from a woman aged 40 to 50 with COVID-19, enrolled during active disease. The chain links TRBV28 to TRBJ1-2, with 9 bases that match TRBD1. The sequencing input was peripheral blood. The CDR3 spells CASLTTGGRLYYGYTF. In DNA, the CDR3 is TGTGCCAGCCTAACCACAGGGGGCAGGTTGTACTATGGCTACACCTTC.